This T cell receptor (beta chain) emerged from a study of T cell repertoires in ileal Crohn's disease. Study-level findings and limits: Every patient over 26.8% clonality showed endoscopic recurrence. Clonal expansions were more frequent in active smokers than non-smokers at surgery.

Profiling relied on immunoSEQ multiplex PCR, and the TCRdb table lists in-frame clones only, not all of them. The sample consists of more than 6,500 clones, about three quarters of them appearing once. Included were adult ileal or ileocolonic Crohn's patients indicated for ileocolonic resection. The CDR3 is 14 residues long. The V and J ends lost 8 bases and 6 bases respectively, with 14 bases between them. The germline V gene has CDR1 MNHNY and CDR2 SVGAGI (reference sequence). As concerns this clone: Its antigen is undetermined.

The sample was ileal tissue. This receptor was identified in an adult with Crohn's disease. The V gene is TRBV6-6, the J gene TRBJ1-6, with D maybe TRBD1 (6 bases). CDR3 DNA: TGTGCCAGCTGTCTAGGGGGTTTTAATTCACCCCTCCACTTT. Encoded protein: CASCLGGFNSPLHF.